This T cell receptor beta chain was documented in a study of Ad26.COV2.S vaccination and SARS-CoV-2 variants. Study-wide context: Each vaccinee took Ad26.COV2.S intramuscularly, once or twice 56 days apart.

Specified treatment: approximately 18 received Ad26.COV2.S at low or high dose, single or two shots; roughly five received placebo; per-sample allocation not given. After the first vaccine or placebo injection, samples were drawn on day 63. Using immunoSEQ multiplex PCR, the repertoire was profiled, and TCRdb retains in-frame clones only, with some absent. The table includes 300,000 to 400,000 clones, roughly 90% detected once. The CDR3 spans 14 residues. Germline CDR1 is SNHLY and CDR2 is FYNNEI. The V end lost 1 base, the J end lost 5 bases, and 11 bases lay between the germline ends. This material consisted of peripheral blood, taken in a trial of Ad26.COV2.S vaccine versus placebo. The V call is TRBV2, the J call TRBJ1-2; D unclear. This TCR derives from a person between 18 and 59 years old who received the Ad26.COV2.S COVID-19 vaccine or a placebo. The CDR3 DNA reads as TGTGCCAGCAGTGAAGTCTCCGAGACATATGGCTACACCTTC. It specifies CASSEVSETYGYTF.